Each of the 3 T cell receptor beta chains below was sequenced from the same sample in a study of T cell repertoires in cytomegalovirus infection. TCRdb analysed the reads with MiXCR anew, one entry per CDR3 protein. This table holds 600,000 to 800,000 distinct CDR3 sequences, roughly 24% found once. Sequencing was done on a sample of CD8+ T cells from PBMCs. The receptors were gathered from a human donor in good health (CMV status not recorded). Some clones in this sample may be carry-over from other donors' samples.

This clonotype was observed a few times. The rearrangement links TRBV5-4 to TRBJ1-2, with D possibly matching TRBD1 (6 bases). V was shortened by 7 bases and J by 2 bases, with 12 bases between the two germline ends. The CDR3 extends over 13 amino acids. Germline loops: CDR1 SGHNT, CDR2 YYREEE (reference sequence). Here the CDR3 reads CASRRDNNYGYTF. Here the CDR3 DNA reads TGTGCCAGCCGGAGGGACAACAACTATGGCTACACCTTC.

CDR3 loop: CASSSWPEGTHQPQHF. The CDR3 DNA sequence: TGTGCCAGCAGCTCCTGGCCGGAGGGCACGCATCAGCCCCAGCATTTT. This chain connects TRBV5-5 to TRBJ1-5; D unclear. Germline assignment: CDR1 SGHKS and CDR2 YYEKEE (reference sequence). This CDR3 region has 16 residues. Trimming removed 3 bases at V and 5 bases at J, with 18 bases between.

The chain links TRBV29-1 to TRBJ1-1; TRBD1 matches at 9 bases. The V segment lost 4 bases and the J segment 10 bases; nucleotides outside the gene matches: 4. The CDR3 is made up of 11 amino acids. Per the germline V gene, CDR1 is SQVTM and CDR2 is ANQGSEA. The CDR3 loop reads CSVGTGEGAFF. Here the CDR3 DNA reads TGCAGCGTTGGGACAGGGGAGGGAGCTTTCTTT.